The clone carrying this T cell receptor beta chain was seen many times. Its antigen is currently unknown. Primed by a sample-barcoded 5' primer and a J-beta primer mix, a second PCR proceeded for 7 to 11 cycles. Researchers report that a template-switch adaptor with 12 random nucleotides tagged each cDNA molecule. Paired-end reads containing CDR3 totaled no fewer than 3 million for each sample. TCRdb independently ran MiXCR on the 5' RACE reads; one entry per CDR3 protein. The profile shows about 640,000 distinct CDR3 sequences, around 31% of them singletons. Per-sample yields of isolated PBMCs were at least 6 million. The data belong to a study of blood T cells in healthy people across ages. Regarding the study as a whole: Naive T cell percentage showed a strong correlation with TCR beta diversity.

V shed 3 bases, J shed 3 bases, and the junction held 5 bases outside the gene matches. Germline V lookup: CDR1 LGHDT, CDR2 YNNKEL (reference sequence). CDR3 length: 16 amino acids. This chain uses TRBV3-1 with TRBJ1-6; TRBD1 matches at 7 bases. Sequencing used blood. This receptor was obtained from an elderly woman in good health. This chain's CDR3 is CASSHSTGYYNSPLHF. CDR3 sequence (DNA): TGTGCCAGCAGCCACTCGACAGGGTACTATAATTCACCCCTCCACTTT.